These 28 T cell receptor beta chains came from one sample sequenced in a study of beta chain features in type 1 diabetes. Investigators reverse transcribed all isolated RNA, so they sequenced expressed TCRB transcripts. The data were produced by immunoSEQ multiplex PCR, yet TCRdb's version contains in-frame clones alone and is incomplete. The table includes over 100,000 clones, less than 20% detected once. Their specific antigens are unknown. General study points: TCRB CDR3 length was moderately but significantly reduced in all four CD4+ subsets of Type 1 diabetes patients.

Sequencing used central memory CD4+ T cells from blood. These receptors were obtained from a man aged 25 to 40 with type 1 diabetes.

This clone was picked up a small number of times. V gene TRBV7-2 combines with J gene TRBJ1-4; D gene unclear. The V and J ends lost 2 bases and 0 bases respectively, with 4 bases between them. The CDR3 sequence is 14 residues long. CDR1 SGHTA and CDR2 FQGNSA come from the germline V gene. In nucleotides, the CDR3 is TGTGCCAGCAGCTTACGGGCAACTAATGAAAAACTGTTTTTT. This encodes CASSLRATNEKLFF.

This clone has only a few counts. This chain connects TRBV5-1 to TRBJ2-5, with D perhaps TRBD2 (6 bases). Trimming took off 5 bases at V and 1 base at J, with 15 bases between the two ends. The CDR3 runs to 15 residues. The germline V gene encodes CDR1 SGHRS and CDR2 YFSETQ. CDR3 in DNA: TGCGCCAGCAGTTATTCCGGGACTGCCCAAGAGACCCAGTACTTC. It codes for CASSYSGTAQETQYF.

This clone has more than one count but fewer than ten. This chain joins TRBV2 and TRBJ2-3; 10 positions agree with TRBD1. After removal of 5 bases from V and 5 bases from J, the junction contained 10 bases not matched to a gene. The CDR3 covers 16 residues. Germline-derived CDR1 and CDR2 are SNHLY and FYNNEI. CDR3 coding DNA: TGTGCCAGCAGTCCCTCCGACAGGGGGCAGGGAGATACGCAGTATTTT. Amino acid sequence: CASSPSDRGQGDTQYF.

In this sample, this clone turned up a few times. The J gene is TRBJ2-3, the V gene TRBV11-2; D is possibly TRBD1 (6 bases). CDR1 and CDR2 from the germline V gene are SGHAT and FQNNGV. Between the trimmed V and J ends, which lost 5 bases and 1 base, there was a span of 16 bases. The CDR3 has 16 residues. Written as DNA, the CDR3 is TGTGCCAGCAGCCCCGCAGTAGGACAGCGCACAGATACGCAGTATTTT. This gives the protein CASSPAVGQRTDTQYF.

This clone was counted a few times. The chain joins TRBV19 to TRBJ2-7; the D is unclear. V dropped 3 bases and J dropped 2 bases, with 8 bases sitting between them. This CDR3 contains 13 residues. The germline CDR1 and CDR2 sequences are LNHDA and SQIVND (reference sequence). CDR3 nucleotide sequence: TGTGCCAGTAGTATCTCGTCGGCCTACGAGCAGTACTTC. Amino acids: CASSISSAYEQYF.

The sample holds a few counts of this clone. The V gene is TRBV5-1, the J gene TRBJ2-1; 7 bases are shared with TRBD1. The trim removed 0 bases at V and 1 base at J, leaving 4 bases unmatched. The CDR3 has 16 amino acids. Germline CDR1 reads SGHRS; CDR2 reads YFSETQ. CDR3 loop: CASSLEGTASYNEQFF. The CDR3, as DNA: TGCGCCAGCAGCTTGGAGGGGACAGCTTCCTACAATGAGCAGTTCTTC.

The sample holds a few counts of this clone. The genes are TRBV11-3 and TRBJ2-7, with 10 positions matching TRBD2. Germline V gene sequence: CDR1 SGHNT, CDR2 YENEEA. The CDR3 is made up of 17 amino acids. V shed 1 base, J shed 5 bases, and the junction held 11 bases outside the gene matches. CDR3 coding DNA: TGTGCCAGCAGCTTAGCCTGGACTAGCGGTAACATAGACGAGCAGTACTTC. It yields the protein CASSLAWTSGNIDEQYF.

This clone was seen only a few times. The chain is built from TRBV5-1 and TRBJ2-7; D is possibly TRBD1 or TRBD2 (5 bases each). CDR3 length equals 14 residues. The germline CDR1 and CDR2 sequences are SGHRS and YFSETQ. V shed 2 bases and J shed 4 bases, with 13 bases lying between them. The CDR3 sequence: CASSFGTANYEQYF. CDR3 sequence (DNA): TGCGCCAGCAGCTTTGGGACGGCAAATTACGAGCAGTACTTC.

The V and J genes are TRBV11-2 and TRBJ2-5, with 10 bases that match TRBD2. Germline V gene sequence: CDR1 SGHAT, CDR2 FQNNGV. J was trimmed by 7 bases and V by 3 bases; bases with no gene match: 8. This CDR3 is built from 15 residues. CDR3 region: CASSFSGGVGVTQYF. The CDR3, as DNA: TGTGCCAGCAGCTTCAGCGGGGGGGTTGGAGTGACCCAGTACTTC.

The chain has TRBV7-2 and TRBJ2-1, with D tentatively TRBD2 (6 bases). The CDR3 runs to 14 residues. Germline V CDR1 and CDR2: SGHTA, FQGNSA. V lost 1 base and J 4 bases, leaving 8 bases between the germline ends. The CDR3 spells CASSLGREYNEQFF. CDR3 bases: TGTGCCAGCAGCTTAGGACGGGAGTACAATGAGCAGTTCTTC.

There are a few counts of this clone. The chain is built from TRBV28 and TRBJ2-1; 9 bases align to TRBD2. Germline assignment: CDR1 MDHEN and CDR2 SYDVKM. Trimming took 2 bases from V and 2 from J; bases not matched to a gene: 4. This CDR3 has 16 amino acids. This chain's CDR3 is CASSLGGGAAYNEQFF. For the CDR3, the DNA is TGTGCCAGCAGTTTAGGCGGGGGGGCCGCCTACAATGAGCAGTTCTTC.

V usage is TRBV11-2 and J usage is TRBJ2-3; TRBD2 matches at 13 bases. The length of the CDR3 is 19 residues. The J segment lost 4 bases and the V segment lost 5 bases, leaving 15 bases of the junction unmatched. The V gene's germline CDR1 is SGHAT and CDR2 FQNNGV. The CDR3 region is CASSPMTSGGTGYPDTQYF. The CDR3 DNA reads TGTGCCAGCAGCCCTATGACTAGCGGGGGGACCGGGTATCCAGATACGCAGTATTTT.

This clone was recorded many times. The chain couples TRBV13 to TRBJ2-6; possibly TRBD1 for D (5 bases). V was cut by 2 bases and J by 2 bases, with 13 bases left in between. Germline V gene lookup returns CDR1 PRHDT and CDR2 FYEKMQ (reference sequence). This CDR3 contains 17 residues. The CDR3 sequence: CASSLRQGRAGANVLTF. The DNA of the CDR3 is TGTGCCAGCAGCTTACGGCAGGGAAGAGCTGGGGCCAACGTCCTGACTTTC.

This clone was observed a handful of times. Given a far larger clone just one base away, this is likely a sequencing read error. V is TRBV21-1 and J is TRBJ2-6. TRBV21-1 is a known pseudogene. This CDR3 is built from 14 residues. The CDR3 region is CASSRRSGANVLTF. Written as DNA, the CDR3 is TGTGCCAGCAGCAGGCGCTCTGGGGCCAACGTCCTGACTTTC.

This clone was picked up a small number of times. For the CDR3, the DNA is TGTGCCAGTAGTATCTCGTGGGACAGGGGGCGTGAGACCCAGTACTTC. Translating it yields CASSISWDRGRETQYF. The chain carries TRBV19 and TRBJ2-5, with 12 bases identical to TRBD1. Trimming took 3 bases from V and 5 from J; bases not matched to a gene: 7. From germline, CDR1 is LNHDA and CDR2 SQIVND (reference sequence). This CDR3 is 16 amino acids long.

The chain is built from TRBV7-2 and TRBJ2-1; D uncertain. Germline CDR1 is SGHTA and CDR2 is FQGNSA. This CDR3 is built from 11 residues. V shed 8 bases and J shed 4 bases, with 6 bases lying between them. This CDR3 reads CASETYNEQFF. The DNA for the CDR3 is TGTGCCAGCGAGACGTACAATGAGCAGTTCTTC.

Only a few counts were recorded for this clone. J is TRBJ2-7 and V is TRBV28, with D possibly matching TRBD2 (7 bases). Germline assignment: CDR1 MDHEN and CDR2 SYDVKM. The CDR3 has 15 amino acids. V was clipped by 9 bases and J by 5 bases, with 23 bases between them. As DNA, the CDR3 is TGTGCCAGTACGGACCCGTGGGGGGGCCTAAACGAGCAGTACTTC. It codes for CASTDPWGGLNEQYF.

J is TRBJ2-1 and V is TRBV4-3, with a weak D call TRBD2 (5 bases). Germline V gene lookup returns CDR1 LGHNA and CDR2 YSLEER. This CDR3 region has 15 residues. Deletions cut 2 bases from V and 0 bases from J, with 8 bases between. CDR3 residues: CASSQSGSSYNEQFF. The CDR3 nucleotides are TGCGCCAGCAGCCAAAGCGGTAGCTCCTACAATGAGCAGTTCTTC.

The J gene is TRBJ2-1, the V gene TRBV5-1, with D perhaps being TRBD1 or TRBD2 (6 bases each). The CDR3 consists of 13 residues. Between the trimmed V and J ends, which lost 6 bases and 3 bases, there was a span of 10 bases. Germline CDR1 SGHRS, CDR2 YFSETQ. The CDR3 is CASKEGDYNEQFF. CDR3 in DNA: TGCGCCAGCAAGGAGGGGGACTACAATGAGCAGTTCTTC.

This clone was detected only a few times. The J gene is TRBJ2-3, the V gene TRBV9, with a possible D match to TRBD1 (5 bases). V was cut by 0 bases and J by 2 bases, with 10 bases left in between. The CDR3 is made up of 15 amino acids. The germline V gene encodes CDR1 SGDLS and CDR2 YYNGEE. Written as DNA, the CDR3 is TGTGCCAGCAGCGTAGAGGTGGACAACACAGATACGCAGTATTTT. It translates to CASSVEVDNTDTQYF.

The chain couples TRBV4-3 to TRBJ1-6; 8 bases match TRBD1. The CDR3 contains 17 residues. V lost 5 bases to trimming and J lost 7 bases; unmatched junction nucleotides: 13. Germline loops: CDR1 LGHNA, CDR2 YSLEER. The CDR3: CASSYDRGRTKNSPLHF. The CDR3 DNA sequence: TGCGCCAGCAGCTATGACAGGGGTCGAACCAAAAATTCACCCCTCCACTTT.

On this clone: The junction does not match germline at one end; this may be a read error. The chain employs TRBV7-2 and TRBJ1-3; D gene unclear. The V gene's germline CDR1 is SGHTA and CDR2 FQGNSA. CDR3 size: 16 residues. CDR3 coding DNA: TGCGCCAGCAGCCAAGATGACAAGGCCCTTGGAAACACCATATATTTT. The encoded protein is CASSQDDKALGNTIYF.

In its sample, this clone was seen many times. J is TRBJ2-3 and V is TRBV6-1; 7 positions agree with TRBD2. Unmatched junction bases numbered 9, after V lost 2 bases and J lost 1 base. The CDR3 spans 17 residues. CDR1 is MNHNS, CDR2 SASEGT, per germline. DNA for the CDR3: TGTGCCAGCAGTGAATGGGGAGGGCGCCATGGCACAGATACGCAGTATTTT. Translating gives CASSEWGGRHGTDTQYF.

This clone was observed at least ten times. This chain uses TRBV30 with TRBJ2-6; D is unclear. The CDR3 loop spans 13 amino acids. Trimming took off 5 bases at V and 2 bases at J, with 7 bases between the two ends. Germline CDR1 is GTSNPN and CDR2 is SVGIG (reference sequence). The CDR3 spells CAWSPAGANVLTF. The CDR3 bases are TGTGCCTGGTCGCCGGCTGGGGCCAACGTCCTGACTTTC.

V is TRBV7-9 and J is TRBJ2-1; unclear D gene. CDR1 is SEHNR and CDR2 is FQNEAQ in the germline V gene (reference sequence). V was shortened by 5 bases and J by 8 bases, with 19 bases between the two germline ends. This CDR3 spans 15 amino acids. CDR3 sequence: CASSLQTSTKDEQFF. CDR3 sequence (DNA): TGTGCCAGCAGCCTACAAACCTCCACCAAGGATGAGCAGTTCTTC. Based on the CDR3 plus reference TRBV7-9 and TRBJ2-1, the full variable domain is DTGVSQNPRHKITKRGQNVTFRCDPISEHNRLYWYRQTLGQGPEFLTYFQNEAQLEKSRLLSDRFSAERPKGSFSTLEIQRTEQGDSAMYLCASSLQTSTKDEQFFGPGTRLTVL.

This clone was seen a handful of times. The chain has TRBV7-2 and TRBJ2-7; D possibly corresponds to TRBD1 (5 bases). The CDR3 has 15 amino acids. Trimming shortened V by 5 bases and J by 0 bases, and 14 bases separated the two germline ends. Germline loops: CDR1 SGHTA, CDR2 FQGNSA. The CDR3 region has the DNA TGTGCCAGCAGCAAGGATTTAGGGGTCTCCTACGAGCAGTACTTC. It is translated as CASSKDLGVSYEQYF.

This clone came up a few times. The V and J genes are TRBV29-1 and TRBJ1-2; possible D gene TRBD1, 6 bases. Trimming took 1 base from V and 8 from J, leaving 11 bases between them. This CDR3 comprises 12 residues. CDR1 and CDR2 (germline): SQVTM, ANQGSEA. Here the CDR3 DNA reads TGCAGCGTTGAAGTGGACAGTTTCGGCTACACCTTC. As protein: CSVEVDSFGYTF. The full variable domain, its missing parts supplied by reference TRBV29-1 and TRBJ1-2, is SAVISQKPSRDICQRGTSLTIQCQVDSQVTMMFWYRQQPGQSLTLIATANQGSEATYESGFVIDKFPISRPNLTFSTLTVSNMSPEDSSIYLCSVEVDSFGYTFGSGTRLTVV.

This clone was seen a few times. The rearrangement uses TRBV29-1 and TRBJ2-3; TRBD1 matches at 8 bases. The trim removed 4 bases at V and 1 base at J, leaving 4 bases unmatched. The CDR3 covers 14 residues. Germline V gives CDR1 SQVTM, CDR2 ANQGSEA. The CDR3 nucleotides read TGCAGCGTTGCTCCGACAGGGGGCACAGATACGCAGTATTTT. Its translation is CSVAPTGGTDTQYF.